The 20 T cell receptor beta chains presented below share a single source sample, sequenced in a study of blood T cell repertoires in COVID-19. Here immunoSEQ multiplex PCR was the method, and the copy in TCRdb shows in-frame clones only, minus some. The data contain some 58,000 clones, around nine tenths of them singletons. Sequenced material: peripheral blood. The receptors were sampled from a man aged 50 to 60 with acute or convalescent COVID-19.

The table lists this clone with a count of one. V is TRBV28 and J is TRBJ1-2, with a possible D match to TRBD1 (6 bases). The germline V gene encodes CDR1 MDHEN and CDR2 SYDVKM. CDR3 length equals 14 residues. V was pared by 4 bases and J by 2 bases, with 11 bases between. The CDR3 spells CASSSGGRNYGYTF. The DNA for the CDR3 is TGTGCCAGCAGTTCGGGGGGGCGCAACTATGGCTACACCTTC.

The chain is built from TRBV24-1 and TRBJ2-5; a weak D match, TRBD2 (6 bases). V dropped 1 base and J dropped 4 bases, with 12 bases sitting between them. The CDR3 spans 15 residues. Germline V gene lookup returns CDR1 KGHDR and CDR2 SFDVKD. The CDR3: CATSDFGGAAETQYF. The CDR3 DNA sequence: TGTGCCACCAGTGATTTCGGGGGAGCAGCAGAGACCCAGTACTTC.

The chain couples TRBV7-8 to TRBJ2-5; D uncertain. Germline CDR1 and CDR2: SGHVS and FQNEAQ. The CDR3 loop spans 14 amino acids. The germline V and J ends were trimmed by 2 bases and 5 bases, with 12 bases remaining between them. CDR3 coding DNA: TGTGCCAGCAGCTTATCTGGCTTTGTGGAGACCCAGTACTTC. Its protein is CASSLSGFVETQYF. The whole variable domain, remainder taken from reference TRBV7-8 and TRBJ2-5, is GAGVSQSPRYKVAKRGQDVALRCDPISGHVSLFWYQQALGQGPEFLTYFQNEAQLDKSGLPSDRFFAERPEGSVSTLKIQRTQQEDSAVYLCASSLSGFVETQYFGPGTRLLVL.

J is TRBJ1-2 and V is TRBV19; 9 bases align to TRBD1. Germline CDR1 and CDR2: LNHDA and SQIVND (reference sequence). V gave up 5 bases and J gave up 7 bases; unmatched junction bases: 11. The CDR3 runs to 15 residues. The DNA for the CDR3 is TGTGCCAGTAGTCCAAGACAGGGGGATCGGCTTGGCTACACCTTC. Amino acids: CASSPRQGDRLGYTF.

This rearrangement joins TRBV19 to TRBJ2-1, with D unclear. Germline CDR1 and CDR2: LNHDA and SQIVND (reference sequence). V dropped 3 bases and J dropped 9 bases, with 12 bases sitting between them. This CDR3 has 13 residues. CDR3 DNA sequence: TGTGCCAGTAGTATCGCCTCGACGGGTGAGCAGTTCTTC. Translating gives CASSIASTGEQFF.

CDR3 residues: CASSPGTGGYNEQFF. The DNA for the CDR3 is TGTGCCAGCAGCCCGGGGACAGGAGGCTACAATGAGCAGTTCTTC. The chain combines TRBV11-3 with TRBJ2-1, with 8 bases fitting TRBD1. The CDR3 runs to 15 residues. Germline CDR1 is SGHNT and CDR2 is YENEEA. The V gene end was trimmed by 5 bases and the J gene end by 3 bases; junction bases not matched to a gene: 6.

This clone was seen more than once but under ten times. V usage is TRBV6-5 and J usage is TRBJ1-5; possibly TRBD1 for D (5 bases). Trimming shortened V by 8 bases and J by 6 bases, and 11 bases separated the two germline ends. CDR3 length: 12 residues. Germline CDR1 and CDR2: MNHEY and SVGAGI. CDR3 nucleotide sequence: TGTGCCAGCGCAGGGCTCGGTCAGCCCCAGCATTTT. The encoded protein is CASAGLGQPQHF.

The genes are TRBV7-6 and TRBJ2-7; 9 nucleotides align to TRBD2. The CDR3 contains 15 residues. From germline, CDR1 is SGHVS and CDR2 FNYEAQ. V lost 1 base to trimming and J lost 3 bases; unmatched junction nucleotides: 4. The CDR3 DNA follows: TGTGCCAGCAGCTTAGTAGCGGGGGCCCGCTACGAGCAGTACTTC. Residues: CASSLVAGARYEQYF.

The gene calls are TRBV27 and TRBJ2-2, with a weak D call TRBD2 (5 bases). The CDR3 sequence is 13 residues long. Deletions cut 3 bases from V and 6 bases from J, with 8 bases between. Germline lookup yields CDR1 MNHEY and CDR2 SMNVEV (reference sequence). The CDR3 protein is CASSFPEAGELFF. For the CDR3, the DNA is TGTGCCAGCAGTTTTCCGGAGGCCGGGGAGCTGTTTTTT.

In DNA form, the CDR3 reads TGTGCCAGCTCACCATCTAGCGGGACCCTCTACGAGCAGTACTTC. Its protein product is CASSPSSGTLYEQYF. The J gene is TRBJ2-7, the V gene TRBV18; 9 bases fit TRBD2. Germline CDR1 reads KGHSH; CDR2 reads LQKENI. This CDR3 contains 15 residues. J gave up 3 bases and V 2 bases, and 5 bases lay outside the gene matches.

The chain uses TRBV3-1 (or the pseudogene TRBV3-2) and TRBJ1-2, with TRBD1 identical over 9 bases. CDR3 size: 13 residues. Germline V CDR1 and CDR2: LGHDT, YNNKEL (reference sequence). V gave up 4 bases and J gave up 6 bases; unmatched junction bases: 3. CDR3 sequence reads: CASSPGQGNGYTF. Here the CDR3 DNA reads TGTGCCAGCAGCCCCGGACAGGGGAATGGCTACACCTTC.

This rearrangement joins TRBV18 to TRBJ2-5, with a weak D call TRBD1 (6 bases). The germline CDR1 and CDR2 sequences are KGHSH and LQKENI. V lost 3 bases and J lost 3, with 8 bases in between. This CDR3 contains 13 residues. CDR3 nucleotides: TGTGCCAGCTCACCCGGACAGAAAGAGACCCAGTACTTC. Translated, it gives CASSPGQKETQYF.

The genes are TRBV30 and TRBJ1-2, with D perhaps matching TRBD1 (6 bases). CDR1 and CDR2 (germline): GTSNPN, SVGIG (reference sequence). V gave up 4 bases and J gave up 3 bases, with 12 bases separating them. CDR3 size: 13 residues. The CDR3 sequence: CAWTKDSYYGYTF. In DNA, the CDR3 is TGTGCCTGGACCAAGGACAGCTACTATGGCTACACCTTC.

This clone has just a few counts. CDR3 coding DNA: TGTGCCTGGAGGTACGGGGGGTACACAGATACGCAGTATTTT. Encoded protein: CAWRYGGYTDTQYF. The rearrangement uses TRBV30 and TRBJ2-3, with 7 bases matching TRBD2. Germline V lookup: CDR1 GTSNPN, CDR2 SVGIG (reference sequence). CDR3 length: 14 residues. Trimming cost V 3 bases and J 2 bases; bases outside gene matches: 5.

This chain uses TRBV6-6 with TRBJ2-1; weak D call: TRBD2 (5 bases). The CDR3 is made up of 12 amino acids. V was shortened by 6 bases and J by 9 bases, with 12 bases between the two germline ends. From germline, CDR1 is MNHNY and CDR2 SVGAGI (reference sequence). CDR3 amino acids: CASRDFRGEQFF. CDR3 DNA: TGTGCCAGCAGGGATTTTCGGGGTGAGCAGTTCTTC.

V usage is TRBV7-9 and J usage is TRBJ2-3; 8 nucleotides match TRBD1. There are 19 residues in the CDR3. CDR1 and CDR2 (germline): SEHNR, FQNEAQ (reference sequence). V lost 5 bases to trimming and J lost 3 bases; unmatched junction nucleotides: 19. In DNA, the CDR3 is TGTGCCAGCAGCCTGAATTGGGGTGTTTGGGACAGGTCGACAGATACGCAGTATTTT. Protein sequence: CASSLNWGVWDRSTDTQYF.

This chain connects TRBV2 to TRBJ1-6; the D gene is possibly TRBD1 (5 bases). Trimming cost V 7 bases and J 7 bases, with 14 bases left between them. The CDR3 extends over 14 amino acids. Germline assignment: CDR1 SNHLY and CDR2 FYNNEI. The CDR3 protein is CASNAGFGNSPLHF. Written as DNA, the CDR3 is TGTGCCAGCAATGCAGGGTTCGGCAATTCACCCCTCCACTTT.

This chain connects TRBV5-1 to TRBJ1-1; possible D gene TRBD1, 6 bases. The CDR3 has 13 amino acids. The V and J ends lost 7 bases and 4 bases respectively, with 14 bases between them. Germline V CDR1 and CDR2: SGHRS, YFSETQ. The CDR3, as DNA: TGCGCCAGCGTAAAGGAGACAGGCACTGAAGCTTTCTTT. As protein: CASVKETGTEAFF.

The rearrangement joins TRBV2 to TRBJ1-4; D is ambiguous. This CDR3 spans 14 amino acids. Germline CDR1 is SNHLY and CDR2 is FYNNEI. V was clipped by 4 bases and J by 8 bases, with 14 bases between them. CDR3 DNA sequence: TGTGCCAGCAGTGTCGGGAGGGTGAGGGAAAAACTGTTTTTT. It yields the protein CASSVGRVREKLFF. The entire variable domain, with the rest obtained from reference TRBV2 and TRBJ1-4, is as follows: EPEVTQTPSHQVTQMGQEVILRCVPISNHLYFYWYRQILGQKVEFLVSFYNNEISEKSEIFDDQFSVERPDGSNFTLKIRSTKLEDSAMYFCASSVGRVREKLFFGSGTQLSVL.

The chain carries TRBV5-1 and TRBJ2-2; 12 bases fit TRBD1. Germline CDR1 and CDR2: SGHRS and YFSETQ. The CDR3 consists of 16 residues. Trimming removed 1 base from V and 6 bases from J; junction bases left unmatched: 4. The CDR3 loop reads CASSLTRDRGPGELFF. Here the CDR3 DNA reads TGCGCCAGCAGCTTGACACGGGACAGGGGGCCCGGGGAGCTGTTTTTT.